This TCR beta chain was found in a study of graft-versus-host responses after intestinal transplantation. Overall study context: Anti-thymocyte globulin induction, then tacrolimus and steroids for about 3 years, went to all recipients. General observations from the study: Researchers found peak circulating GvH clone levels linked to early post-transplant HvG declines.

Germline V gene sequence: CDR1 SNHLY, CDR2 FYNNEI. V gave up 7 bases and J gave up 2 bases, with 0 bases separating them. This CDR3 contains 10 residues. Clones were read by immunoSEQ multiplex PCR, and TCRdb kept only the in-frame ones, dropping some. The repertoire includes roughly 36,000 clones, less than 90% of them detected once, and under 4% sits in the top ten. Worth noting for this clone: Its target is not known.

The TCR sequence derives from a human patient who received an intestinal transplant, so some T cells may come from the graft donor. The specimen comprised PBMCs, sampled about 990 days after transplant. The chain employs TRBV2 and TRBJ2-1, with D unclear. This CDR3 reads CASTYNEQFF. The CDR3 bases are TGTGCCAGCACCTACAATGAGCAGTTCTTC.